The clone carrying this TCR beta chain was seen more than once but under ten times. What it binds is unknown. This sample is part of a study of graft-versus-host responses after intestinal transplantation. Broader study findings: Recipient bone marrow held GvH clones, some seen earlier in ileum or blood.

The CDR3 covers 14 residues. The V and J ends lost 4 bases and 1 base, in that order; junction bases with no gene match: 1. Germline CDR1 and CDR2: SGHTA and FQGTGA. The method was immunoSEQ multiplex PCR; TCRdb's version includes in-frame clones alone and lacks a portion of them. The sample lists about 110,000 clones; around 90% were seen once. The source material was unstimulated CD4+ T cells sorted from spleen or lymph node cells, sampled before transplant. The origin of this receptor is a human donor who was the organ donor for an intestinal transplant. The chain carries TRBV7-3 and TRBJ1-1; 9 nucleotides align to TRBD1. The CDR3 protein is CASSSTGGNTEAFF. CDR3 DNA: TGTGCCAGCAGCTCGACAGGGGGGAACACTGAAGCTTTCTTT.